The 26 T cell receptor beta chains in this list originate from one sample, sequenced in a study of CD8 T cells in Susac syndrome. RNA, at about 0.5 to 1 ug, was reverse transcribed with random hexamers. TCRdb recomputed calls from the immunoSEQ multiplex PCR reads with MiXCR, one row per CDR3 protein. The data contain 150,000 to 200,000 distinct CDR3 sequences, roughly 92% of them singletons. The specimen was CD4+ T cells from PBMCs. The receptors were sampled from a human donor with multiple sclerosis.

The chain carries TRBV12-3 or TRBV12-4 and TRBJ1-2, with TRBD1 matching over 9 bases. With V trimmed by 7 bases and J by 4 bases, 13 bases remained unmatched. The CDR3 is 16 amino acids. The CDR3 region has the DNA TGTGCCAGCACCTTCTTGGGTACAGGGGGCGTCTATGGCTACACCTTC. It specifies CASTFLGTGGVYGYTF.

The rearrangement uses TRBV5-1 and TRBJ2-7, with D tentatively TRBD2 (6 bases). The CDR3 consists of 16 residues. V was trimmed by 4 bases and J by 1 base, leaving 18 bases between them. Germline values: CDR1 SGHRS, CDR2 YFSETQ. The CDR3 DNA is TGCGCCAGCAGCCTCAACGCCGGGACTGCATCCTACGAGCAGTACTTC. It encodes CASSLNAGTASYEQYF.

This clonotype was counted a few times. The rearrangement joins TRBV2 to TRBJ1-2; tentative D call: TRBD1 (5 bases). Germline loops: CDR1 SNHLY, CDR2 FYNNEI. Trimming cost V 3 bases and J 3 bases, with 8 bases left between them. This CDR3 has 13 residues. The CDR3 region is CASSEAGYYGYTF. The CDR3 nucleotides are TGTGCCAGCAGTGAGGCAGGGTACTATGGCTACACCTTC. The full variable domain, in which reference TRBV2 and TRBJ1-2 provide the parts outside the CDR3, is EPEVTQTPSHQVTQMGQEVILRCVPISNHLYFYWYRQILGQKVEFLVSFYNNEISEKSEIFDDQFSVERPDGSNFTLKIRSTKLEDSAMYFCASSEAGYYGYTFGSGTRLTVV.

The chain couples TRBV9 to TRBJ2-5; TRBD1 or TRBD2 may be the D gene (5 bases each). The CDR3 covers 12 residues. Germline lookup yields CDR1 SGDLS and CDR2 YYNGEE. Trimming cost V 3 bases and J 11 bases, with 14 bases left between them. The CDR3 sequence: CASSDHGGLQYF. In DNA, the CDR3 is TGTGCCAGCAGCGACCATGGGGGTCTTCAGTACTTC. Looking up the rest from reference TRBV9 and TRBJ2-5 gives the full variable domain: DSGVTQTPKHLITATGQRVTLRCSPRSGDLSVYWYQQSLDQGLQFLIQYYNGEERAKGNILERFSAQQFPDLHSELNLSSLELGDSALYFCASSDHGGLQYFGPGTRLLVL.

The rearrangement uses TRBV4-2 and TRBJ2-5, with a tentative D call TRBD1 (5 bases). From germline, CDR1 is LGHNA and CDR2 YNFKEQ. The CDR3 has 17 amino acids. The germline V and J ends were trimmed by 0 bases and 4 bases, with 18 bases remaining between them. The CDR3 spells CASSQERVGQGAETQYF. The CDR3 region has the DNA TGTGCCAGCAGCCAAGAACGGGTGGGGCAGGGCGCAGAGACCCAGTACTTC.

The rearrangement uses TRBV4-2 and TRBJ1-5; D unclear. In germline, CDR1 is LGHNA, CDR2 YNFKEQ. The V and J ends lost 0 bases and 3 bases respectively, with 9 bases between them. This CDR3 is 15 amino acids long. CDR3 protein: CASSQEAANNQPQHF. Here the CDR3 DNA reads TGTGCCAGCAGCCAAGAAGCCGCCAACAATCAGCCCCAGCATTTT.

This rearrangement joins TRBV20-1 to TRBJ2-2; D may be TRBD1 (5 bases). Germline values: CDR1 DFQATT, CDR2 SNEGSKA (reference sequence). Trimming took off 6 bases at V and 5 bases at J, with 19 bases between the two ends. CDR3 length: 15 residues. The CDR3 nucleotides read TGCAGTGCCAGGGCCAGCGTTGTGGGGACCGGGGAGCTGTTTTTT. Protein product: CSARASVVGTGELFF.

This chain joins TRBV9 and TRBJ1-4; 7 nucleotides align to TRBD1. The CDR3 is 16 amino acids. Per the germline V gene, CDR1 is SGDLS and CDR2 is YYNGEE. Trimming cost V 4 bases and J 2 bases; bases outside gene matches: 8. The CDR3 DNA is TGTGCCAGCAGCCCTTACCAACAGGGGACTAATGAAAAACTGTTTTTT. Residues: CASSPYQQGTNEKLFF.

V usage is TRBV19 and J usage is TRBJ1-2, with D possibly TRBD1 on 5 matching bases. Germline V gives CDR1 LNHDA, CDR2 SQIVND (reference sequence). The CDR3 loop spans 15 amino acids. Trimming took 7 bases from V and 2 from J, leaving 17 bases between them. Written as DNA, the CDR3 is TGTGCCAGTACGGACACGGGGGGGACCAACTATGGCTACACCTTC. Translation: CASTDTGGTNYGYTF.

The V call is TRBV7-8, the J call TRBJ2-3; D might be TRBD2 (5 bases). Trimming stripped 3 bases from V and 1 base from J, with 11 bases between. The CDR3 runs 15 residues. Germline CDR1 SGHVS, CDR2 FQNEAQ. The CDR3, as DNA: TGTGCCAGCAGCTTGCCCACGGAGGGCACAGATACGCAGTATTTT. It codes for CASSLPTEGTDTQYF.

This chain uses TRBV6-2 or TRBV6-3 with TRBJ2-7, with 8 bases matching TRBD1. V dropped 7 bases and J dropped 3; count of bases not matched to a gene: 11. The CDR3 extends over 15 amino acids. In germline, CDR1 is MNHEY, CDR2 SVGEGT. This CDR3 reads CASNDIRGRNYEQYF. CDR3 in DNA: TGTGCCAGCAACGACATCAGGGGGCGAAACTACGAGCAGTACTTC.

V is TRBV5-1 and J is TRBJ1-1, with D perhaps matching TRBD1 (5 bases). The CDR3 is made up of 15 amino acids. Germline V gives CDR1 SGHRS, CDR2 YFSETQ. V lost 4 bases, J lost 4 bases, and 17 bases lay in between. The CDR3: CASSPTQGRGTEAFF. The CDR3 coding sequence is TGCGCCAGCAGCCCCACCCAGGGTAGAGGCACTGAAGCTTTCTTT.

The chain carries TRBV12-3 or TRBV12-4 and TRBJ2-3; D is perhaps TRBD2 (5 bases). This CDR3 comprises 13 residues. The V end lost 10 bases, the J end lost 4 bases, and 15 bases lay between the germline ends. The CDR3 region has the DNA TGTGCCACCGTCGGGGTTATAGCAGATACGCAGTATTTT. The encoded protein is CATVGVIADTQYF.

This clonotype occurred once. The rearrangement joins TRBV4-3 to TRBJ2-2; 8 positions agree with TRBD2. Germline lookup yields CDR1 LGHNA and CDR2 YSLEER. With 4 bases clipped from V and 5 bases from J, the junction kept 12 bases outside the gene matches. The CDR3 is made up of 17 amino acids. CDR3 region: CASSPLLSGTRTGELFF. Here the CDR3 DNA reads TGCGCCAGCAGCCCCCTACTTTCCGGGACTAGAACCGGGGAGCTGTTTTTT.

J is TRBJ1-1 and V is TRBV5-4; possible D gene TRBD1, 5 bases. CDR1 and CDR2 (germline): SGHNT, YYREEE (reference sequence). The V end lost 3 bases, the J end lost 3 bases, and 12 bases lay between the germline ends. CDR3 length: 14 residues. In nucleotides, the CDR3 is TGTGCCAGCAGCTACACGGGGGTCGACACTGAAGCTTTCTTT. Encoded protein: CASSYTGVDTEAFF.

J is TRBJ1-5 and V is TRBV4-1; D unclear. The CDR3 totals 15 residues. Trimming left V 4 bases short and J 5 bases short, with 15 bases between. CDR1 and CDR2 (germline): MGHRA, YSYEKL. CDR3 residues: CASSPSRGQHQPQHF. CDR3 in DNA: TGCGCCAGCAGCCCGTCAAGAGGCCAACATCAGCCCCAGCATTTT.

The chain uses TRBV5-6 and TRBJ2-2; 13 bases align to TRBD2. The germline gives CDR1 SGHDT, CDR2 YYEEEE. With V trimmed by 4 bases and J by 4 bases, 10 bases remained unmatched. CDR3 size: 18 residues. The CDR3 region has the DNA TGTGCCAGCAGCAGGCGGACTAGCGGGAGTTCGAGCACCGGGGAGCTGTTTTTT. Amino acids: CASSRRTSGSSSTGELFF.

The chain is built from TRBV4-1 and TRBJ2-1; D unclear. The CDR3 sequence is 14 residues long. CDR1 and CDR2 (germline): MGHRA, YSYEKL. Deletions cut 8 bases from V and 3 bases from J, with 14 bases between. Here the CDR3 reads CASCRIHSYNEQFF. The CDR3 DNA is TGCGCCAGCTGCCGGATTCACAGCTACAATGAGCAGTTCTTC.

The genes are TRBV12-3 or TRBV12-4 and TRBJ1-2, with a possible D match to TRBD1 (6 bases). CDR3 size: 13 residues. V was cut by 5 bases and J by 7 bases, with 14 bases left in between. The CDR3 DNA sequence: TGTGCCAGCAGTCGGGACACGTCTATTGGCTACACCTTC. Its translation is CASSRDTSIGYTF.

The V gene is TRBV16, the J gene TRBJ1-1, with TRBD1 identical over 8 bases. The V segment lost 4 bases and the J segment 6 bases; nucleotides outside the gene matches: 10. The CDR3 runs 15 residues. Germline V gene sequence: CDR1 KGHSY, CDR2 FQNENV. The CDR3 coding sequence is TGTGCCAGCAGCCCCAGCGGCGCAGGGGGCTCTGAAGCTTTCTTT. Translated: CASSPSGAGGSEAFF.

The chain uses TRBV5-1 and TRBJ2-5; D is perhaps TRBD1 (5 bases). CDR3 length equals 14 residues. Trimming removed 4 bases at V and 4 bases at J, with 14 bases between. The germline CDR1 and CDR2 sequences are SGHRS and YFSETQ. This CDR3 reads CASSPGRVGETQYF. For the CDR3, the DNA is TGCGCCAGCAGCCCGGGCAGGGTGGGAGAGACCCAGTACTTC.

The V and J genes are TRBV7-3 and TRBJ1-1; no definite D call. The CDR3 totals 14 residues. Trimming removed 5 bases at V and 5 bases at J, with 15 bases between. Germline-derived CDR1 and CDR2 are SGHTA and FQGTGA. The CDR3 DNA is TGTGCCAGCAGCCCAGGCATCCCGGGGACTGAAGCTTTCTTT. Its translation is CASSPGIPGTEAFF.

The genes are TRBV28 and TRBJ1-2; D is unresolved. Trimming removed 7 bases at V and 0 bases at J, with 9 bases between. Germline-derived CDR1 and CDR2 are MDHEN and SYDVKM. CDR3 length equals 13 residues. For the CDR3, the DNA is TGTGCCAGCAACGGGGTGTCTAACTATGGCTACACCTTC. Its translation is CASNGVSNYGYTF.

The chain couples TRBV15 to TRBJ1-2; the match to TRBD1 covers 7 bases. The V segment lost 4 bases and the J segment 2 bases; nucleotides outside the gene matches: 7. The CDR3 loop spans 15 amino acids. CDR1 and CDR2 from the germline V gene are LNHNV and YYDKDF (reference sequence). The CDR3 DNA sequence: TGTGCCACCAGCAAAATCCCGACAGGGAACTATGGCTACACCTTC. Protein: CATSKIPTGNYGYTF.

The genes are TRBV7-2 and TRBJ2-1; no reliable D call. CDR3 size: 14 residues. Germline V CDR1 and CDR2: SGHTA, FQGNSA. Deletions cut 3 bases from V and 4 bases from J, with 10 bases between. In DNA, the CDR3 is TGTGCCAGCAGCTTTGACCCTTCATACAATGAGCAGTTCTTC. Protein: CASSFDPSYNEQFF.

This clonotype came up once. V gene TRBV27 combines with J gene TRBJ2-2; D is unclear. CDR1 is MNHEY, CDR2 SMNVEV, per germline (reference sequence). V was pared by 5 bases and J by 0 bases, with 7 bases between. This CDR3 comprises 14 residues. The CDR3 DNA reads as TGTGCCAGCAGTCAAGACCCGAACACCGGGGAGCTGTTTTTT. As protein: CASSQDPNTGELFF.